Below are 20 T cell receptor beta chains sequenced from a single sample in a study of cytomegalovirus exposure and HLA in healthy donors. The PCR had 60 Vbeta and 13 Jbeta primers. Method: immunoSEQ multiplex PCR; TCRdb's copy keeps in-frame clones and lacks some. The data show 80,000 or so clones, more than 50% seen once. The sample was PBMCs. The receptors were sampled from a male donor in good health and CMV-seropositive.

Regarding this clone: The sample has other DNA sequences that encode this CDR3 too. CDR3 region: CASSPRRETYEQYF. DNA for the CDR3: TGTGCCAGCAGTCCCCGCAGGGAAACCTACGAGCAGTACTTC. This rearrangement joins TRBV6-1 to TRBJ2-7; tentatively, D is TRBD1 (5 bases). This CDR3 spans 14 amino acids. The germline gives CDR1 MNHNS, CDR2 SASEGT. Trimming pared 5 bases from V and 2 bases from J, leaving 13 bases between.

This clone was found a few times. V usage is TRBV4-1 and J usage is TRBJ1-1; 8 bases align to TRBD1. V lost 0 bases to trimming and J lost 9 bases; unmatched junction nucleotides: 6. The CDR3 consists of 14 residues. The germline V gene encodes CDR1 MGHRA and CDR2 YSYEKL. The CDR3 sequence: CASSQERTGMQAFF. CDR3 DNA sequence: TGCGCCAGCAGCCAAGAACGGACAGGGATGCAAGCTTTCTTT.

The genes are TRBV5-6 and TRBJ1-5, with TRBD1 matching 7 bases. Per the germline V gene, CDR1 is SGHDT and CDR2 is YYEEEE. This CDR3 is 17 amino acids long. The V segment lost 4 bases and the J segment 0 bases; nucleotides outside the gene matches: 10. The CDR3 protein is CASSPRDSRYSNQPQHF. CDR3 coding DNA: TGTGCCAGCAGCCCGAGGGACAGTCGCTATAGCAATCAGCCCCAGCATTTT.

J is TRBJ1-1 and V is TRBV7-9; a possible D gene is TRBD1 (6 bases). Trimming pared 2 bases from V and 2 bases from J, leaving 18 bases between. The CDR3 is 17 amino acids. Germline V gene lookup returns CDR1 SEHNR and CDR2 FQNEAQ (reference sequence). CDR3 sequence reads: CASSLLGSGDSNTEAFF. CDR3 coding DNA: TGTGCCAGCAGCTTACTCGGGTCAGGGGATAGTAACACTGAAGCTTTCTTT. Complete variable domain (other parts from reference TRBV7-9 and TRBJ1-1): DTGVSQNPRHKITKRGQNVTFRCDPISEHNRLYWYRQTLGQGPEFLTYFQNEAQLEKSRLLSDRFSAERPKGSFSTLEIQRTEQGDSAMYLCASSLLGSGDSNTEAFFGQGTRLTVV.

This chain joins TRBV27 and TRBJ1-5, with 7 bases identical to TRBD1. This CDR3 comprises 14 residues. Germline loops: CDR1 MNHEY, CDR2 SMNVEV (reference sequence). V shed 5 bases and J 7 bases; nucleotides not matched to a gene: 8. The CDR3 reads CASSPTDREQPQHF. The DNA for the CDR3 is TGTGCCAGCAGTCCCACAGACAGGGAGCAGCCCCAGCATTTT.

This clone was seen a few times. The chain joins TRBV7-2 to TRBJ1-2, with unresolved D. Deletions cut 2 bases from V and 8 bases from J, with 21 bases between. CDR3 size: 16 residues. CDR1 and CDR2 from the germline V gene are SGHTA and FQGNSA. The CDR3 reads CASSLRAPGLGEGYTF. The CDR3 DNA is TGTGCCAGCAGCTTACGAGCCCCGGGCCTCGGGGAGGGCTACACCTTC.

The V call is TRBV7-8, the J call TRBJ2-5; 7 positions match TRBD2. J was trimmed by 6 bases and V by 10 bases; bases with no gene match: 8. The CDR3 covers 12 residues. Germline-derived CDR1 and CDR2 are SGHVS and FQNEAQ. The CDR3 here is CATRGGSQTQYF. DNA of the CDR3: TGTGCCACCCGGGGCGGGAGCCAGACCCAGTACTTC.

The chain couples TRBV5-1 to TRBJ2-1, with 10 bases lining up with TRBD2. V was pared by 0 bases and J by 7 bases, with 4 bases of the junction left unmatched. The CDR3 is 15 amino acids. Per germline, CDR1 SGHRS and CDR2 YFSETQ. DNA of the CDR3: TGCGCCAGCAGCTTGGGAGCGGGGGGGTGGAATGAGCAGTTCTTC. The encoded protein is CASSLGAGGWNEQFF.

The genes are TRBV5-8 and TRBJ2-7; 9 bases are shared with TRBD1. V was pared by 1 base and J by 6 bases, with 2 bases of the junction left unmatched. Germline CDR1 and CDR2: SGHTS and YDEGEE. The CDR3 length is 13 residues. The CDR3 region is CASSLNRGREQYF. The CDR3 DNA follows: TGTGCCAGCAGCTTGAACAGGGGGCGCGAGCAGTACTTC. The full variable domain, in which reference TRBV5-8 and TRBJ2-7 provide the parts outside the CDR3, is EAGVTQSPTHLIKTRGQQATLRCSPISGHTSVYWYQQALGLGLQFLLWYDEGEERNRGNFPPRFSGRQFPNYSSELNVNALELEDSALYLCASSLNRGREQYFGPGTRLTVT.

This CDR3 is CASSQDYGQGETQYF. CDR3 in DNA: TGCGCCAGCAGCCAAGATTACGGACAAGGGGAGACCCAGTACTTC. This chain uses TRBV4-3 with TRBJ2-5; D might be TRBD1 (5 bases). This CDR3 comprises 15 residues. Germline V gene data show CDR1 as LGHNA and CDR2 as YSLEER. The germline V and J ends were trimmed by 0 bases and 5 bases, with 13 bases remaining between them.

The rearrangement joins TRBV19 to TRBJ1-5; 7 bases are shared with TRBD1. The CDR3 contains 15 residues. The V segment lost 6 bases and the J segment 3 bases; nucleotides outside the gene matches: 8. From germline, CDR1 is LNHDA and CDR2 SQIVND (reference sequence). This CDR3 is CASRSQGQLNQPQHF. The CDR3 DNA reads TGTGCCAGTAGATCTCAGGGACAGCTCAATCAGCCCCAGCATTTT.

The genes are TRBV4-1 and TRBJ1-4; D is unclear. V was clipped by 4 bases and J by 6 bases, with 12 bases between them. Germline V lookup: CDR1 MGHRA, CDR2 YSYEKL. CDR3 size: 14 residues. The CDR3 here is CASSPSQSDEKLFF. In nucleotides, the CDR3 is TGCGCCAGCAGCCCCTCCCAATCGGATGAAAAACTGTTTTTT.

The chain has TRBV6-1 and TRBJ1-6; tentatively, D is TRBD1 (5 bases). The CDR3 covers 14 residues. Germline V gives CDR1 MNHNS, CDR2 SASEGT. The germline V and J ends were trimmed by 2 bases and 7 bases, with 9 bases remaining between them. The DNA of the CDR3 is TGTGCCAGCAGTGAAAAGGCAGGGAATTCACCCCTCCACTTT. This sequence encodes CASSEKAGNSPLHF.

V is TRBV7-2 and J is TRBJ2-7, with no clear D. The V end lost 6 bases, the J end lost 6 bases, and 15 bases lay between the germline ends. CDR3 size: 13 residues. Germline V gene data show CDR1 as SGHTA and CDR2 as FQGNSA. The CDR3 nucleotides read TGTGCCAGCAGACTCGGAGTCCTGACCGAGCAGTACTTC. Translated: CASRLGVLTEQYF.

This sequence joins TRBV27 and TRBJ1-2, with TRBD1 identical over 7 bases. Trimming at V came to 5 bases and at J to 6 bases, leaving 6 bases not matched to a gene. The CDR3 runs to 13 residues. Germline V gives CDR1 MNHEY, CDR2 SMNVEV (reference sequence). The CDR3 reads CASSPYGTDGYTF. CDR3 bases: TGTGCCAGCAGTCCGTACGGGACAGATGGCTACACCTTC.

This chain uses TRBV5-4 with TRBJ2-1; 12 positions match TRBD2. The J segment lost 5 bases and the V segment lost 3 bases, leaving 6 bases of the junction unmatched. This CDR3 is built from 16 residues. Germline V gene lookup returns CDR1 SGHNT and CDR2 YYREEE (reference sequence). The CDR3 DNA sequence: TGTGCCAGCAGCTCTAGCGGGAGGGCCATGAACAATGAGCAGTTCTTC. Translated: CASSSSGRAMNNEQFF.

This clone was found once. As DNA, the CDR3 is TGTGCCAGCAGTGACAGGGGAGAGGTTATGAACACTGAAGCTTTCTTT. It is translated as CASSDRGEVMNTEAFF. The chain has TRBV21-1 and TRBJ1-1; TRBD1 is the table's D call and was not checked against the DNA. TRBV21-1 is a recognized pseudogene. This CDR3 comprises 16 residues.

The chain employs TRBV7-9 and TRBJ2-5; 9 nucleotides align to TRBD2. The CDR3 consists of 13 residues. Losses at the gene ends were 5 bases for V and 5 bases for J; bases not matched to a gene: 3. CDR1 SEHNR and CDR2 FQNEAQ come from the germline V gene (reference sequence). The CDR3 nucleotides are TGTGCCAGCAGCCGCGGGGGGGCGGAGACCCAGTACTTC. Protein product: CASSRGGAETQYF.

The chain joins TRBV11-1 to TRBJ2-5; possible D gene TRBD2, 5 bases. Germline lookup yields CDR1 SGHAT and CDR2 FQDESV (reference sequence). Trimming shortened V by 5 bases and J by 1 base, and 26 bases separated the two germline ends. The CDR3 is made up of 19 amino acids. CDR3 nucleotide sequence: TGTGCCAGCAGCCCGTCGGCCGTGGGAGTCCAGCTACTCCAAGAGACCCAGTACTTC. Its protein product is CASSPSAVGVQLLQETQYF.

This clone came up a few times. The chain employs TRBV19 and TRBJ2-1, with 14 bases fitting TRBD2. From germline, CDR1 is LNHDA and CDR2 SQIVND (reference sequence). J gave up 2 bases and V 1 base, and 1 base lay outside the gene matches. This CDR3 contains 17 residues. The CDR3 coding sequence is TGTGCCAGTAGTATAGCGACTAGCGGGGGGGCCTACAATGAGCAGTTCTTC. Amino acids: CASSIATSGGAYNEQFF.